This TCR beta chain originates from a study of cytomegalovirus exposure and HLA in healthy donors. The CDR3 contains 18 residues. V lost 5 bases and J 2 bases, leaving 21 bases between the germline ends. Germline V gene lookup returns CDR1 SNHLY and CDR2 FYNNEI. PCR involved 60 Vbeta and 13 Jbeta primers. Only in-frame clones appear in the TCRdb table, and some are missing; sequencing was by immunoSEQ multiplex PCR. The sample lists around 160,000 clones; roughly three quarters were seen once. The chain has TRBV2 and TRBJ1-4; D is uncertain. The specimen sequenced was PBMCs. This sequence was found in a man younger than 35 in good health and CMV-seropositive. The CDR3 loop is CASSQYSLAGSTNEKLFF. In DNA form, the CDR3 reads TGTGCCAGCAGTCAGTACAGTTTGGCGGGCTCTACTAATGAAAAACTGTTTTTT. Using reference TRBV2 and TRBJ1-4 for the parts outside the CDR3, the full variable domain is EPEVTQTPSHQVTQMGQEVILRCVPISNHLYFYWYRQILGQKVEFLVSFYNNEISEKSEIFDDQFSVERPDGSNFTLKIRSTKLEDSAMYFCASSQYSLAGSTNEKLFFGSGTQLSVL.